This is a list of T cell receptor beta chains from one sample in a study of blood T cell repertoires in COVID-19. Profiling relied on immunoSEQ multiplex PCR, and the TCRdb table lists in-frame clones only, not all of them. This table has around 170,000 clones, 83% appearing once. Sequencing used peripheral blood. These TCRs come from a human donor in a cohort sampled during active COVID-19. Both conserved end residues are part of each CDR3. The D gene is left open where the match is weak. The size field is filled for only some rows; it gives once, few, many or a size class.

j_call: TRBJ2-1; d_call: TRBD2; clone_size: -; v_call: TRBV10-1; cdr3_aa: CASGSAGLDSNEQFF; cdr3_nt: TGCGCCAGCGGTTCTGCGGGACTAGACAGCAATGAGCAGTTCTTC
j_call: TRBJ2-5; d_call: -; clone_size: -; v_call: TRBV20-1; cdr3_aa: CSAQGQETQYF; cdr3_nt: TGCAGTGCCCAGGGACAAGAGACCCAGTACTTC
j_call: TRBJ1-2; d_call: -; clone_size: -; v_call: TRBV9; cdr3_aa: CASSPEAGGGYGYTF; cdr3_nt: TGTGCCAGCAGCCCCGAGGCGGGGGGGGGCTATGGCTACACCTTC
j_call: TRBJ1-4; d_call: -; clone_size: -; v_call: TRBV7-9; cdr3_aa: CASSPGGGTTNEKLFF; cdr3_nt: TGTGCCAGCAGCCCCGGGGGGGGGACAACTAATGAAAAACTGTTTTTT
j_call: TRBJ2-7; d_call: -; clone_size: -; v_call: TRBV7-9; cdr3_aa: CASSSDTSYEQYF; cdr3_nt: TGTGCCAGCAGCTCAGACACTTCCTACGAGCAGTACTTC
j_call: TRBJ1-2; d_call: TRBD1; clone_size: -; v_call: TRBV27; cdr3_aa: CARDRGLPLYGYTF; cdr3_nt: TGTGCCAGGGACAGGGGGCTTCCCCTCTATGGCTACACCTTC
j_call: TRBJ1-2; d_call: TRBD1; clone_size: -; v_call: TRBV6-2/TRBV6-3; cdr3_aa: CASSHGQANYGYTF; cdr3_nt: TGTGCCAGCAGTCATGGACAGGCTAACTATGGCTACACCTTC
j_call: TRBJ2-7; d_call: -; clone_size: -; v_call: TRBV6-5; cdr3_aa: CASSRDLEAYEQYF; cdr3_nt: TGTGCCAGCAGTCGGGACTTGGAAGCTTACGAGCAGTACTTC
j_call: TRBJ2-3; d_call: TRBD2; clone_size: -; v_call: TRBV5-4; cdr3_aa: CASSLAAGGRNTQYF; cdr3_nt: TGTGCCAGCAGCTTGGCAGCGGGGGGCCGTAATACGCAGTATTTT
j_call: TRBJ2-1; d_call: TRBD2; clone_size: -; v_call: TRBV11-2; cdr3_aa: CASSLVSAGAKYNEQFF; cdr3_nt: TGTGCCAGCAGCTTAGTATCTGCGGGAGCGAAATACAATGAGCAGTTCTTC
j_call: TRBJ1-2; d_call: TRBD1; clone_size: -; v_call: TRBV28; cdr3_aa: CASKTGVTRHGYTF; cdr3_nt: TGTGCCAGCAAGACAGGGGTGACTCGGCATGGCTACACCTTC
j_call: TRBJ2-3; d_call: TRBD1; clone_size: -; v_call: TRBV5-4; cdr3_aa: CASSTWTGFSTDTQYF; cdr3_nt: TGTGCCAGCAGCACCTGGACAGGGTTTAGCACAGATACGCAGTATTTT
j_call: TRBJ1-2; d_call: TRBD1; clone_size: -; v_call: TRBV5-6; cdr3_aa: CASSFPDRGSYTF; cdr3_nt: TGTGCCAGCAGCTTCCCGGACAGGGGGAGCTACACCTTC
j_call: TRBJ2-3; d_call: -; clone_size: few; v_call: TRBV7-2; cdr3_aa: CASSLEATPRAQYF; cdr3_nt: TGTGCCAGCAGCTTAGAGGCCACCCCCCGGGCGCAGTATTTT
j_call: TRBJ2-3; d_call: -; clone_size: -; v_call: TRBV3-1/TRBV3-2; cdr3_aa: CASSRPPGTSTDTQYF; cdr3_nt: TGTGCCAGCAGCCGCCCACCCGGGACAAGCACAGATACGCAGTATTTT
j_call: TRBJ2-1; d_call: -; clone_size: -; v_call: TRBV5-6; cdr3_aa: CASSFVGRINEQFF; cdr3_nt: TGTGCCAGCAGCTTTGTTGGCAGAATCAATGAGCAGTTCTTC
j_call: TRBJ1-6; d_call: TRBD1; clone_size: -; v_call: TRBV7-6; cdr3_aa: CASSRMGQGGSPLHF; cdr3_nt: TGTGCCAGCAGCAGAATGGGACAGGGTGGATCACCCCTCCACTTT
j_call: TRBJ1-1; d_call: TRBD1; clone_size: -; v_call: TRBV7-8; cdr3_aa: CASSLVRGRTEAFF; cdr3_nt: TGTGCCAGCAGCTTAGTAAGGGGGCGGACTGAAGCTTTCTTT
j_call: TRBJ2-7; d_call: TRBD2; clone_size: -; v_call: TRBV19; cdr3_aa: CASPGIPGGYEQYF; cdr3_nt: TGTGCCAGTCCCGGGATTCCGGGGGGTTACGAGCAGTACTTC
j_call: TRBJ2-3; d_call: TRBD1; clone_size: few; v_call: TRBV7-2; cdr3_aa: CASSLIGTASTDTQYF; cdr3_nt: TGTGCCAGCAGCTTGATCGGGACAGCTAGCACAGATACGCAGTATTTT
j_call: TRBJ2-3; d_call: -; clone_size: -; v_call: TRBV1; cdr3_aa: CTSSQALAGGFTDTQYF; cdr3_nt: TGCACCAGCAGCCAAGCCCTAGCGGGAGGATTCACAGATACGCAGTATTTT
j_call: TRBJ1-1; d_call: TRBD1; clone_size: -; v_call: TRBV5-1; cdr3_aa: CASSWGQGNKAFF; cdr3_nt: TGCGCCAGCAGCTGGGGACAGGGGAACAAAGCTTTCTTT
j_call: TRBJ2-7; d_call: -; clone_size: -; v_call: TRBV28; cdr3_aa: CASSLGFSSSYEQYF; cdr3_nt: TGTGCCAGCAGTTTGGGCTTTTCAAGCTCCTACGAGCAGTACTTC